This TCR beta chain is from a study of shared clonotypes between healthy human individuals. About the research overall: Three plates each covered CD4 naive and memory; CD8 naive two, CD8 memory one.

This CDR3 is built from 14 residues. Trimming took 1 base from V and 2 from J, leaving 10 bases between them. Germline V gives CDR1 SGDLS, CDR2 YYNGEE. Sequencing was performed with immunoSEQ multiplex PCR; in TCRdb, only in-frame clones are kept and a portion is missing. There are roughly 1.4 million clones in the sample; approximately 98.5% occur only once, and 0.36% lies in the top ten. This sequence was found in a man in his thirties or forties in good health. J is TRBJ2-7 and V is TRBV9, with D possibly TRBD1 on 6 matching bases. Sequenced: naive CD4+ T cells sorted from blood. The subset: CD45RA+ positively selected. The CDR3 DNA is TGTGCCAGCAGCGTATGGGACACCCCCTACGAGCAGTACTTC. Encoded protein: CASSVWDTPYEQYF.